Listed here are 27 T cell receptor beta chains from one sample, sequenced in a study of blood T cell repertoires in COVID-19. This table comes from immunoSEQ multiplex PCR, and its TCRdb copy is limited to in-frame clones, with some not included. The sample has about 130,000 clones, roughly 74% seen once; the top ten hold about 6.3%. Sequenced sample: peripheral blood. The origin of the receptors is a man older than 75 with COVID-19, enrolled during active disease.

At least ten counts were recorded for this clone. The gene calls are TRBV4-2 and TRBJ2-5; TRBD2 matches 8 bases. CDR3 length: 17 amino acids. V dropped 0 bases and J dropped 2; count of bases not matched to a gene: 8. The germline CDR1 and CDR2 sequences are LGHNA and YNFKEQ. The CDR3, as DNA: TGTGCCAGCAGCCAAGATATGGGAACTAGCGGACAAGAGACCCAGTACTTC. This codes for CASSQDMGTSGQETQYF.

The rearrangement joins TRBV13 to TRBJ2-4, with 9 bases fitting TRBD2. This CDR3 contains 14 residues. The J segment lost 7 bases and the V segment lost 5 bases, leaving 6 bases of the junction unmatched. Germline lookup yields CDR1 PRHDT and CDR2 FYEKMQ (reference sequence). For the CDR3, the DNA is TGTGCCAGCAGCCCCCCCGGACTAGCGAACATTCAGTACTTC. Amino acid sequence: CASSPPGLANIQYF.

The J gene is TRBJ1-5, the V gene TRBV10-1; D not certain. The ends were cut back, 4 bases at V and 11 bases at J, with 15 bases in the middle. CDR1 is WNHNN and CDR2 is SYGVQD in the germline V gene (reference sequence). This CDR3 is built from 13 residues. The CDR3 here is CASSGGPLETQHF. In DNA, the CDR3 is TGCGCCAGCAGTGGAGGGCCGCTTGAAACCCAGCATTTT.

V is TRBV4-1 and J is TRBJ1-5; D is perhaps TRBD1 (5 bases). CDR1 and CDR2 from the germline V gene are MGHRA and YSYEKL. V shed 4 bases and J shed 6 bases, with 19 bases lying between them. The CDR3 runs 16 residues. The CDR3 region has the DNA TGCGCCAGCAGCCCGATCGGTGGGCAGGGAGGTCAGCCCCAGCATTTT. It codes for CASSPIGGQGGQPQHF.

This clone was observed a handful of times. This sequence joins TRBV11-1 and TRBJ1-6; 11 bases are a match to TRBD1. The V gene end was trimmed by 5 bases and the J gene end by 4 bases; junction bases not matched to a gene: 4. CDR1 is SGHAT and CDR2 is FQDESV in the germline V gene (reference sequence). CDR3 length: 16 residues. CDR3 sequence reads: CASSKGQGGYNSPLHF. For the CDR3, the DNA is TGTGCCAGCAGCAAGGGACAGGGGGGTTATAATTCACCCCTCCACTTT.

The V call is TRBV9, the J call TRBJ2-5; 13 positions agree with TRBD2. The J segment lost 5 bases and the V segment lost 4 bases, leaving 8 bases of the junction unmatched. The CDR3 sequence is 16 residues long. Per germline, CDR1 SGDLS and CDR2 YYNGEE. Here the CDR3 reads CASSPWTSGSFETQYF. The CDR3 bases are TGTGCCAGCAGCCCCTGGACTAGCGGGAGTTTCGAGACCCAGTACTTC.

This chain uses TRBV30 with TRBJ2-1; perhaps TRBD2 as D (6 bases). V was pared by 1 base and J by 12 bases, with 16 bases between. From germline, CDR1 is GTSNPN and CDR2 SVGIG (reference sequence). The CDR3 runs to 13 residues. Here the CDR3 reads CAWSAGLHGGQFF. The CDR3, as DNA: TGTGCCTGGAGTGCGGGACTCCATGGGGGGCAGTTCTTC.

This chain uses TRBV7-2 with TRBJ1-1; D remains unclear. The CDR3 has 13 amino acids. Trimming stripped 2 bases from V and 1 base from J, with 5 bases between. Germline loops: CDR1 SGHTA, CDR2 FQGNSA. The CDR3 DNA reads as TGTGCCAGCAGCTTAACGAGGAACACTGAAGCTTTCTTT. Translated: CASSLTRNTEAFF.

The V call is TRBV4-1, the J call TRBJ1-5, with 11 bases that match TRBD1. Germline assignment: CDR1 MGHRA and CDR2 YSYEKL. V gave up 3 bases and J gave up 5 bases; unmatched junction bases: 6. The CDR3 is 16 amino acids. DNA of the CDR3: TGCGCCAGCAGCCACCTCGGACAGGGGGCAGATCAGCCCCAGCATTTT. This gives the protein CASSHLGQGADQPQHF.

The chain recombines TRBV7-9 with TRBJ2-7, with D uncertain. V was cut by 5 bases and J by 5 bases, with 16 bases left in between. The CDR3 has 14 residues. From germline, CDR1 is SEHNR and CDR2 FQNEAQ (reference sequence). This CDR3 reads CASSHPFLSDEQYF. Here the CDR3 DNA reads TGTGCCAGCAGCCACCCCTTCCTGTCGGACGAGCAGTACTTC.

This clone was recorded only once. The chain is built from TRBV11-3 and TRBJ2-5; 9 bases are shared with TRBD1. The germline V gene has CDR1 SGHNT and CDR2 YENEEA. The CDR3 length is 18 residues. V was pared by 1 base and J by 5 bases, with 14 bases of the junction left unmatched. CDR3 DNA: TGTGCCAGCAGCTTAGCTCCGGAACCGGGACAGGGTTTCGAGACCCAGTACTTC. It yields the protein CASSLAPEPGQGFETQYF.

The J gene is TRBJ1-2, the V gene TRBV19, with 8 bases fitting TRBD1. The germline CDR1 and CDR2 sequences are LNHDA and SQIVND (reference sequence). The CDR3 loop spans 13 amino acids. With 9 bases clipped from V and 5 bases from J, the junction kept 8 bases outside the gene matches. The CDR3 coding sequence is TGTGCCAGCCGCAGGGGGCCCCGGTATGGCTACACCTTC. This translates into CASRRGPRYGYTF.

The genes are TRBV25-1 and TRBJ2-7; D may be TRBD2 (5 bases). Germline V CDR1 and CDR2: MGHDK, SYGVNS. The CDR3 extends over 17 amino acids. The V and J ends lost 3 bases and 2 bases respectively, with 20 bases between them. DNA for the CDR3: TGTGCCAGCAGTGACCCACGGAGGCCCGGCAGCCCCTACGAGCAGTACTTC. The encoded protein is CASSDPRRPGSPYEQYF.

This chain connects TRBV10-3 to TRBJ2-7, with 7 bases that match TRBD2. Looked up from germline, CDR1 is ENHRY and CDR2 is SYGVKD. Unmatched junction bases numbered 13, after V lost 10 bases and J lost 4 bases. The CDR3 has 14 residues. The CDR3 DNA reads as TGTGCCAGCGGTCGGGCGGGAGCGGCATACGAGCAGTACTTC. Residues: CASGRAGAAYEQYF.

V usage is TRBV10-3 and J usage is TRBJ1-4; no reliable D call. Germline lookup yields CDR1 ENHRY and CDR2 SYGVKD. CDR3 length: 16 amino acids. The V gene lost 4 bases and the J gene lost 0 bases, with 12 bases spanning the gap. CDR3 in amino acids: CAISAELYATNEKLFF. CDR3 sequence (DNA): TGTGCCATCAGTGCTGAACTTTATGCAACTAATGAAAAACTGTTTTTT.

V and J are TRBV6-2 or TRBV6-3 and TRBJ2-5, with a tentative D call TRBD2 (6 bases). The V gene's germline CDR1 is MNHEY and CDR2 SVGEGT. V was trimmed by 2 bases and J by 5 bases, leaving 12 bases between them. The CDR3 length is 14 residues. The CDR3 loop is CASSYLPGGETQYF. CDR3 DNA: TGTGCCAGCAGTTACCTACCCGGAGGGGAGACCCAGTACTTC.

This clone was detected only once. In DNA, the CDR3 is TGTGCCAGCAGTGAGGCAGGGGGCGATCAGCCCCAGCATTTT. Translated, it gives CASSEAGGDQPQHF. The V and J genes are TRBV6-1 and TRBJ1-5; 8 bases are a match to TRBD1. V trimming: 3 bases; J trimming: 5 bases; junction bases outside the gene matches: 3. Germline V gene sequence: CDR1 MNHNS, CDR2 SASEGT. The CDR3 is 14 amino acids.

The CDR3 loop is CASSIEGESSYEQYF. DNA of the CDR3: TGTGCCAGCTCGATCGAGGGGGAGAGCTCCTACGAGCAGTACTTC. The V gene is TRBV28, the J gene TRBJ2-7; a possible D gene is TRBD1 (6 bases). Germline CDR1 reads MDHEN; CDR2 reads SYDVKM. There are 15 residues in the CDR3. V lost 8 bases and J 0 bases, leaving 17 bases between the germline ends.

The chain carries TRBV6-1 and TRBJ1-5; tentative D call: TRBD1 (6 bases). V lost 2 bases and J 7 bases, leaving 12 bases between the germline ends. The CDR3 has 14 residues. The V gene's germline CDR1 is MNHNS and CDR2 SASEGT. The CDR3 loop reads CASSERGGWQPQHF. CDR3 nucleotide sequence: TGTGCCAGCAGTGAACGGGGGGGCTGGCAGCCCCAGCATTTT.

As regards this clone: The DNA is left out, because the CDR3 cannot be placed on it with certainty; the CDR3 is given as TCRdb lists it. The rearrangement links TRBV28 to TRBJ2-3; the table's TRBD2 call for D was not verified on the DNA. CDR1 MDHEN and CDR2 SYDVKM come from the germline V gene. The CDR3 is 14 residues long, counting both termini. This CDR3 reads CASSGTFGADTQYF.

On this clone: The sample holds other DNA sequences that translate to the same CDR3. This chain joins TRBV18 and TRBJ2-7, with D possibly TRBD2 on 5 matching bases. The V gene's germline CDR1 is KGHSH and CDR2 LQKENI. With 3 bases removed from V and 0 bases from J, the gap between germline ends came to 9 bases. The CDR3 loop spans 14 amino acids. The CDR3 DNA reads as TGTGCCAGCTCACCGTCGGGGAACTCCTACGAGCAGTACTTC. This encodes CASSPSGNSYEQYF.

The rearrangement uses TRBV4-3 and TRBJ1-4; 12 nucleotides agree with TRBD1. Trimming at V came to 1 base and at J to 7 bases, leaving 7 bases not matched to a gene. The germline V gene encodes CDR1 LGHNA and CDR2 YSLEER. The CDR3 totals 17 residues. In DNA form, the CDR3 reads TGCGCCAGCAGCCAAGTATGGGGGGGACAGGGGGCTGAAAAACTGTTTTTT. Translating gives CASSQVWGGQGAEKLFF.

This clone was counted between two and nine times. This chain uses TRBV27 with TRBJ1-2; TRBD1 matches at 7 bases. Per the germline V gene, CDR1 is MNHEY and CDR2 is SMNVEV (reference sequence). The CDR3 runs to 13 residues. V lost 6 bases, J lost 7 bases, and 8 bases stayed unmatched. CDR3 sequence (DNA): TGTGCCAGCAGCCCTGGACAGGAACGTGGCTACACCTTC. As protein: CASSPGQERGYTF.

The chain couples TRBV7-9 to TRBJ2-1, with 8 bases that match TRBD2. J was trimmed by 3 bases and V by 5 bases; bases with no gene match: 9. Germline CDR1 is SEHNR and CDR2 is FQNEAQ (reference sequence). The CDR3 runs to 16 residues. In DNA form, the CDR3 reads TGTGCCAGCAGCCCCAGGGGAGCGGGAGACTACAATGAGCAGTTCTTC. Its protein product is CASSPRGAGDYNEQFF.

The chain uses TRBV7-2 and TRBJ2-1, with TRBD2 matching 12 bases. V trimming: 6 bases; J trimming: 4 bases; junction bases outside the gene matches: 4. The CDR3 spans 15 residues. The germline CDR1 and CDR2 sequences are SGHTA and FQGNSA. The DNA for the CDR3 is TGTGCCAGCAGGAGGGGGACTAGCGGGTACAATGAGCAGTTCTTC. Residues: CASRRGTSGYNEQFF. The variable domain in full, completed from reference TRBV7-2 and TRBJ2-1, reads GAGVSQSPSNKVTEKGKDVELRCDPISGHTALYWYRQSLGQGLEFLIYFQGNSAPDKSGLPSDRFSAERTGGSVSTLTIQRTQQEDSAVYLCASRRGTSGYNEQFFGPGTRLTVL.

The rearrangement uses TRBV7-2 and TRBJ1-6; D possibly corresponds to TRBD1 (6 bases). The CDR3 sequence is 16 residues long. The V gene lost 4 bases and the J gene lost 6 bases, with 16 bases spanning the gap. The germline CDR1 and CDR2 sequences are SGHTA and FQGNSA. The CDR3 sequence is CASSSQGGVRNSPLHF. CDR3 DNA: TGTGCCAGCAGCTCACAGGGAGGGGTGCGTAATTCACCCCTCCACTTT.

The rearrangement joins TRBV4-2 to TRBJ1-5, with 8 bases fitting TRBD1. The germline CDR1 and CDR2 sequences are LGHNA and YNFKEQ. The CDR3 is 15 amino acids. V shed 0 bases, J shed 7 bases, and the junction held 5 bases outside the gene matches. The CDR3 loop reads CASSQEDRGGQPQHF. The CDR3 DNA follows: TGTGCCAGCAGCCAAGAAGACAGGGGTGGGCAGCCCCAGCATTTT.